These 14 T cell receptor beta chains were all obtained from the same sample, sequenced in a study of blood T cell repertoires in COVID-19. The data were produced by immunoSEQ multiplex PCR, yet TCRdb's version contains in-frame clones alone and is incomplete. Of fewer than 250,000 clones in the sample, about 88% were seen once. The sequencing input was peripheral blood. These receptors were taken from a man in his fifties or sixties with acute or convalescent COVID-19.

Here the CDR3 DNA reads TGTGCCAGTAGTAGACAGGGGGGGCCCTTGAACACTGAAGCTTTCTTT. It encodes CASSRQGGPLNTEAFF. This chain connects TRBV19 to TRBJ1-1; 9 positions match TRBD1. Germline CDR1 is LNHDA and CDR2 is SQIVND (reference sequence). CDR3 length: 16 amino acids. V lost 4 bases, J lost 0 bases, and 6 bases stayed unmatched.

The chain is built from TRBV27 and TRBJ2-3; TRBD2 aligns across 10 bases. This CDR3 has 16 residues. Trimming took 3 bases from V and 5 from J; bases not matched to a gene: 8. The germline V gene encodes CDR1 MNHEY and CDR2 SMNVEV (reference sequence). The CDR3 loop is CASSFVLAGVGDTQYF. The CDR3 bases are TGTGCCAGCAGTTTTGTGCTAGCGGGGGTGGGAGATACGCAGTATTTT.

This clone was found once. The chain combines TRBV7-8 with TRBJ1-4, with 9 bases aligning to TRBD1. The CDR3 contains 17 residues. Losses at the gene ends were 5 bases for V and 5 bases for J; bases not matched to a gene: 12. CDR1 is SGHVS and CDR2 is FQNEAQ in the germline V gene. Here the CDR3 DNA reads TGTGCCAGCAGCCGGGATCCAAAACAGGGGGCGAATGAAAAACTGTTTTTT. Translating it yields CASSRDPKQGANEKLFF.

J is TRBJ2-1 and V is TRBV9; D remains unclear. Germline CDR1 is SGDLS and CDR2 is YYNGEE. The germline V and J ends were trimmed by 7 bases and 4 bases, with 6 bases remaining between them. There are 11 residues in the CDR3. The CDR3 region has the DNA TGTGCCAGCGGCCAGTACAATGAGCAGTTCTTC. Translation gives CASGQYNEQFF.

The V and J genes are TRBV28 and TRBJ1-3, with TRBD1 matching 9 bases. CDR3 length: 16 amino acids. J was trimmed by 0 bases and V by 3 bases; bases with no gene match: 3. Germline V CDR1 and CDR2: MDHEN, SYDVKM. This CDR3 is CASSFLTGGSGNTIYF. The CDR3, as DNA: TGTGCCAGCAGTTTCCTGACAGGGGGCTCTGGAAACACCATATATTTT. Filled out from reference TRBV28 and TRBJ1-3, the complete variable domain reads DVKVTQSSRYLVKRTGEKVFLECVQDMDHENMFWYRQDPGLGLRLIYFSYDVKMKEKGDIPEGYSVSREKKERFSLILESASTNQTSMYLCASSFLTGGSGNTIYFGEGSWLTVV.

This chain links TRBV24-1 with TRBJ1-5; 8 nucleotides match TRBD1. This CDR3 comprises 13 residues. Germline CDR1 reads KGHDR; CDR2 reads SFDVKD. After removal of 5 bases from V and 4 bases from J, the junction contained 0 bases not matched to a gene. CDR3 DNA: TGTGCCACCAGTGGGACAGGGAATCAGCCCCAGCATTTT. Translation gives CATSGTGNQPQHF.

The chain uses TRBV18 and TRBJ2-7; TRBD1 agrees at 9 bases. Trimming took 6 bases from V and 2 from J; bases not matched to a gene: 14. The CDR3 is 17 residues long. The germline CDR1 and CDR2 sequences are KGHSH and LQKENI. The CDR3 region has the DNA TGTGCCAGCTCGCCGGTAACCGGGACAGGGATCCCCTACGAGCAGTACTTC. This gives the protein CASSPVTGTGIPYEQYF.

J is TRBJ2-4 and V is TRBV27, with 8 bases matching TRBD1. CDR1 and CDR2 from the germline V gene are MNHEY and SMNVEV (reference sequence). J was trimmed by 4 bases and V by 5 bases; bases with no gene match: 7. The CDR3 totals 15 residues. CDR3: CASSRPGTGKNIQYF. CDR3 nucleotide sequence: TGTGCCAGCAGTCGACCCGGGACAGGAAAAAACATTCAGTACTTC.

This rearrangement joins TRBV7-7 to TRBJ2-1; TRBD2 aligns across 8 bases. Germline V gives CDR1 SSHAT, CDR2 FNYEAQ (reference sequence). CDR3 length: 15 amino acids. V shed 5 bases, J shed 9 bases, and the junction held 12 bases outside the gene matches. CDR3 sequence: CASSPIAGGGGEQFF. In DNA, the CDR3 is TGTGCCAGCAGCCCCATCGCGGGGGGCGGAGGTGAGCAGTTCTTC.

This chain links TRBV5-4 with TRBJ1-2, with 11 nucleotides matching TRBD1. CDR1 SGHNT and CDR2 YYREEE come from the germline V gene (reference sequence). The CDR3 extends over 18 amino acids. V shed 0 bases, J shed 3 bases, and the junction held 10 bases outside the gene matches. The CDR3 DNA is TGTGCCAGCAGCTTGGGGGCGGGACAGGGGGAAGAGGACTATGGCTACACCTTC. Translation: CASSLGAGQGEEDYGYTF. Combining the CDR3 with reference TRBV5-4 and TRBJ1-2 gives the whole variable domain ETGVTQSPTHLIKTRGQQVTLRCSSQSGHNTVSWYQQALGQGPQFIFQYYREEENGRGNFPPRFSGLQFPNYSSELNVNALELDDSALYLCASSLGAGQGEEDYGYTFGSGTRLTVV.

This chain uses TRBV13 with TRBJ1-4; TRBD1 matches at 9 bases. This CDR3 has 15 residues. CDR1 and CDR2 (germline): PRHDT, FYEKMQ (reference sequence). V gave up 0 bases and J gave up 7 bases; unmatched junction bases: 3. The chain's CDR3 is CASSLGGTGIEKLFF. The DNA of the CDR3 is TGTGCCAGCAGCTTAGGGGGGACAGGGATTGAAAAACTGTTTTTT.

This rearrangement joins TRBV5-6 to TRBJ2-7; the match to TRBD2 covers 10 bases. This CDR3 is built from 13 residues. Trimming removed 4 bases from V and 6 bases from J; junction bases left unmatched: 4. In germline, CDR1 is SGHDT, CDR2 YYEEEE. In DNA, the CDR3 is TGTGCCAGCAGCCCGCGACTAGCGGGCGAGCAGTACTTC. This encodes CASSPRLAGEQYF. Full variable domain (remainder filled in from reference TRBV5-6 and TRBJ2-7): DAGVTQSPTHLIKTRGQQVTLRCSPKSGHDTVSWYQQALGQGPQFIFQYYEEEERQRGNFPDRFSGHQFPNYSSELNVNALLLGDSALYLCASSPRLAGEQYFGPGTRLTVT.

CDR3 coding DNA: TGTGCCAGCAGCGTAGGAGCGGGGGGGCCAGAGCAGTTCTTC. Protein: CASSVGAGGPEQFF. The chain couples TRBV9 to TRBJ2-1, with 10 nucleotides matching TRBD2. Germline values: CDR1 SGDLS, CDR2 YYNGEE. After removal of 0 bases from V and 10 bases from J, the junction contained 4 bases not matched to a gene. This CDR3 has 14 amino acids.

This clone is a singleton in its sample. This CDR3 reads CASTLAGGLLTDTQYF. DNA of the CDR3: TGTGCCAGCACCTTAGCGGGGGGGCTCCTCACAGATACGCAGTATTTT. The rearrangement uses TRBV2 and TRBJ2-3; 11 positions match TRBD2. Germline CDR1 and CDR2: SNHLY and FYNNEI. J was trimmed by 2 bases and V by 7 bases; bases with no gene match: 8. The CDR3 spans 16 residues.